The source of this T cell receptor beta chain is a study of human T cells and chemical hapten exposure. This clonotype was found many times. Its antigen is not identified. Specified time point: patch test 2, 6 weeks after DPC sensitization. Treatment in this sample: therapeutic diphenylcyclopropenone sensitization with weekly scalp DPC. General study results and limits: TCRs above 1 in 1000 frequency did not change with DPC sensitization. Compared with pre-sensitization or healthy control sets, expanded TCRs clustered more.

The CDR3 loop spans 14 amino acids. Germline V gene sequence: CDR1 SNHLY, CDR2 FYNNEI. The V end lost 6 bases, the J end lost 0 bases, and 10 bases lay between the germline ends. Each CDR3 protein is one row after TCRdb ran MiXCR on the RACE reads. The sample has a few hundred thousand distinct CDR3 sequences; about 6.3% are singletons. The sequence derives from a woman aged 18 to 35 with alopecia areata. Some clones in this sample may be carry-over from other donors' samples. Material: whole blood, obtained in connection with sensitization to the hapten diphenylcyclopropenone (DPC). This chain uses TRBV2 with TRBJ2-3, with D possibly matching TRBD1 (5 bases). For the CDR3, the DNA is TGTGCCAGCAGGGCAGACAGCAGCACAGATACGCAGTATTTT. This sequence encodes CASRADSSTDTQYF.